This is a list of T cell receptor beta chains from one sample in a study of T cell responses to AZD1222 COVID-19 vaccine. The assay was immunoSEQ multiplex PCR, and TCRdb's table has in-frame clones only and misses some. The sample gives fewer than 300,000 clones, 85% to 95% of which show up once; around 0.57% is in the top ten. Specimen: peripheral blood, collected on day 0 of AZD1222 vaccination. The receptors shown here come from an adult in good health. CDR3s include the opening cysteine and the closing phenylalanine or tryptophan. The order of the fields is D gene, J gene, V gene, clone size, CDR3 DNA, CDR3 protein. D genes are given only for firm matches. Clone size is stated in some rows and not others, as once, few, many or a class when expanded.

D: .; J: TRBJ1-6; V: TRBV6-5; size: .; DNA: TGTGCCAGCAGACCTCGGGGATCCTATAATTCACCCCTCCACTTT; CDR3: CASRPRGSYNSPLHF
D: .; J: TRBJ1-4; V: TRBV20-1; size: .; DNA: TGCAGCACCCGGAGGGGGGAAAAACTGTTTTTT; CDR3: CSTRRGEKLFF
D: .; J: TRBJ1-6; V: TRBV2; size: .; DNA: TGTGCCAGCAGGATTTGGGGCGGCCCCCGGGATTCACCCCTCCACTTT; CDR3: CASRIWGGPRDSPLHF
D: TRBD1; J: TRBJ2-7; V: TRBV2; size: .; DNA: TGTGCCAGCAGGTTGGGACAGGGAGGTTACTACGAGCAGTACTTC; CDR3: CASRLGQGGYYEQYF
D: TRBD2; J: TRBJ2-1; V: TRBV7-9; size: .; DNA: TGTGCCAGCAGCTTAGCGGAGGGGCGGGAGTACCATGAGCAGTTCTTC; CDR3: CASSLAEGREYHEQFF
D: .; J: TRBJ2-6; V: TRBV7-3; size: .; DNA: TGTGCCAGCAGCTCACAGGGTTCGACCAACGTCCTGACTTTC; CDR3: CASSSQGSTNVLTF
D: TRBD1; J: TRBJ2-7; V: TRBV11-2; size: .; DNA: TGTGCCAGCAGCTTAACCCGGGACAGTCCCTACGAGCAGTACTTC; CDR3: CASSLTRDSPYEQYF
D: TRBD1; J: TRBJ1-1; V: TRBV11-2; size: .; DNA: TGTGCCAGCAGCTTGGGGCAACCGGGACAGGGGTCTGTAGTCACTGAAGCTTTCTTT; CDR3: CASSLGQPGQGSVVTEAFF
D: TRBD2; J: TRBJ2-7; V: TRBV2; size: .; DNA: TGTGCCAGCAATCTAGCGGGGGGCCGTTACGAGCAGTACTTC; CDR3: CASNLAGGRYEQYF
D: .; J: TRBJ1-1; V: TRBV10-1; size: once; DNA: TGCGCCAGCAGTGATAGTCCTTCGAACACTGAAGCTTTCTTT; CDR3: CASSDSPSNTEAFF
D: .; J: TRBJ2-6; V: TRBV18; size: .; DNA: TGTGCCAGCTCTCAGGTCTCTGGGGCCAACGTCCTGACTTTC; CDR3: CASSQVSGANVLTF